This is a list of T cell receptor beta chains from one sample in a study of Ad26.COV2.S vaccination and SARS-CoV-2 variants. Some clones are missing from TCRdb's copy, which holds only in-frame ones; the method was immunoSEQ multiplex PCR. The sample consists of about 680,000 clones, around 90% of them appearing once. Source: peripheral blood, taken in a trial of Ad26.COV2.S vaccine versus placebo. These receptors came from a person aged 18 to 59 who received the Ad26.COV2.S COVID-19 vaccine or a placebo. CDR3s include the opening cysteine and the closing phenylalanine or tryptophan. The D gene is left open where the match is weak. Rows may omit the clone size; those that give it use once, few, many or a size class.

>TRBD1|TRBJ1-1|TRBV6-6|-
TGTGCCAGCAGTGGCCGGGACAGGGGTAACACTGAAGCTTTCTTT
CASSGRDRGNTEAFF
>-|TRBJ2-6|TRBV2|-
TGTGCCAGCAAAGATGCGTCTGGGGCCAACGTCCTGACTTTC
CASKDASGANVLTF
>-|TRBJ1-5|TRBV18|few
TGTGCCAGCTCACCAGGGTATAGCAATCAGCCCCAGCATTTT
CASSPGYSNQPQHF
>TRBD1|TRBJ2-5|TRBV6-5|-
TGTGCCAGCAGTACCCCGGGACAGGGAAAGACCCAGTACTTC
CASSTPGQGKTQYF
>-|TRBJ1-1|TRBV18|-
TGTGCCAGCTCCACCAACACTGAAGCTTTCTTT
CASSTNTEAFF
>-|TRBJ1-6|TRBV11-2|-
TGTGCCAGCAGCTTAGTAAGAGGGGGAGTTTCACCCCTCCACTTT
CASSLVRGGVSPLHF
>TRBD1|TRBJ2-7|TRBV3-1/TRBV3-2|-
TGTGCCAGCAGCCAAGGGACAGGAAACTACGAGCAGTACTTC
CASSQGTGNYEQYF
>-|TRBJ2-7|TRBV27|-
TGTGCCAGCAGTGCACCTAGCAACTCCTACGAGCAGTACTTC
CASSAPSNSYEQYF
>-|TRBJ2-1|TRBV4-2|-
TGTGCCAGCAGCCAAGGTTGGGCAACCGGGACTTCTAATGAGCAGTTCTTC
CASSQGWATGTSNEQFF
>-|TRBJ2-1|TRBV20-1|-
TGCAGTGCTAGAGATCCGAGGGAGCAGTTCTTC
CSARDPREQFF
>TRBD1|TRBJ1-1|TRBV7-2|-
TGTGCCAGCAGCTTCCACAGGGGGACTGAAGCTTTCTTT
CASSFHRGTEAFF
>-|TRBJ2-7|TRBV15|-
TGTGCCACCAGCAGAGGAGGGGGCGAGCAGTACTTC
CATSRGGGEQYF
>TRBD2|TRBJ2-7|TRBV10-3|-
TGTGCCTCTCAGCGGGAATCCTACGAGCAGTACTTC
CASQRESYEQYF
>-|TRBJ1-2|TRBV5-6|-
TGTGCCAGCAGCTACAGGGATGGCGGCTACACCTTC
CASSYRDGGYTF
>-|TRBJ1-1|TRBV30|-
TGTGCCTGGATAGGGGTCCGCACTGAAGCTTTCTTT
CAWIGVRTEAFF
>-|TRBJ2-2|TRBV7-9|-
TGTGCCAGCAGCCTCCCTCCCTGGACCGGGGAGCTGTTTTTT
CASSLPPWTGELFF
>TRBD1|TRBJ2-7|TRBV4-3|-
TGCGCCAGCAGCCAAGCGGCCAAGGGACAGGGGGCGCGCGAGCAGTACTTC
CASSQAAKGQGAREQYF
>-|TRBJ1-2|TRBV12-5|-
TGTGCTAGTGGCTCCTCTACCGGGCAGGGCCATGGCTACACCTTC
CASGSSTGQGHGYTF
>-|TRBJ1-5|TRBV30|-
TGTGCCTGGGGGCAGACTCGCAATCAGCCCCAGCATTTT
CAWGQTRNQPQHF
>-|TRBJ2-7|TRBV30|-
TGTGCCTGGAGCGAGACGACCTACGAGCAGTACTTC
CAWSETTYEQYF
>-|TRBJ2-5|TRBV6-5|once
TGTGCCAGCAGTTACAATGGGGTGGGGACCCAGTACTTC
CASSYNGVGTQYF
>TRBD1|TRBJ2-1|TRBV5-1|-
TGCGCCAGCAGGACGGGACAGGGGCACTATGAGCAGTTCTTC
CASRTGQGHYEQFF
>TRBD2|TRBJ2-1|TRBV7-6|-
TGTGCCAGCAGCTTATGGCGGGGGGAGTACAATGAGCAGTTCTTC
CASSLWRGEYNEQFF
>-|TRBJ2-7|TRBV2|-
TGTGCCAGCAGAGGCCCCCGGAGACATCCCTCCTACGAGCAGTACTTC
CASRGPRRHPSYEQYF
>-|TRBJ1-3|TRBV7-3|-
TGTGCCAGCAGCTTAAGTTCAGACTCTGGAAACACCATATATTTT
CASSLSSDSGNTIYF
>-|TRBJ1-6|TRBV11-3|-
TGTGCCAGCAGCGCTACAGGGACTCCTGGATCACCCCTCCACTTT
CASSATGTPGSPLHF
>-|TRBJ1-2|TRBV4-2|few
TGTGCCAGCAGCCAAGAACAGGCTGACTATGGCTACACCTTC
CASSQEQADYGYTF
>-|TRBJ1-1|TRBV30|-
TGTGCCTGGAGTGAGGACAAGAGGGCTTTCTTT
CAWSEDKRAFF
>-|TRBJ1-4|TRBV19|-
TGTGCCAGTAAAATAGACGGACAAACTAATGAAAAACTGTTTTTT
CASKIDGQTNEKLFF
>-|TRBJ2-7|TRBV11-2|once
TGTGCCAGCAGCTCATCCGGTAGCGGTGCCGAGCAGTACTTC
CASSSSGSGAEQYF